Below are 26 T cell receptor beta chains sequenced from a single sample in a study of Graves' ophthalmopathy and Graves' hyperthyroidism. CDR3 regions of TCR beta were amplified from RNA transcripts. A first-round RT-PCR used HTBI primers, followed by a second-round multiplex PCR. TCRdb analysed the multiplex PCR reads with MiXCR anew, one entry per CDR3 protein. The table shows over a million distinct CDR3 sequences, with 36% occurring only once. The sample consisted of peripheral blood or thyroid tissue (not recorded which). These receptor sequences come from an adult man with Graves' hyperthyroidism.

The V and J genes are TRBV5-6 and TRBJ1-1; no clear D. The V end lost 7 bases, the J end lost 1 base, and 14 bases lay between the germline ends. CDR1 and CDR2 from the germline V gene are SGHDT and YYEEEE. The CDR3 is 14 residues long. The CDR3 coding sequence is TGTGCCAGCCGCGGGCTGGGCAGGAACACTGAAGCTTTCTTT. Translation gives CASRGLGRNTEAFF. Combining the CDR3 with reference TRBV5-6 and TRBJ1-1 gives the whole variable domain DAGVTQSPTHLIKTRGQQVTLRCSPKSGHDTVSWYQQALGQGPQFIFQYYEEEERQRGNFPDRFSGHQFPNYSSELNVNALLLGDSALYLCASRGLGRNTEAFFGQGTRLTVV.

This clonotype was detected ten times or more. The V gene is TRBV7-2, the J gene TRBJ2-3; perhaps D is TRBD1 or TRBD2 (5 bases each). V lost 5 bases and J lost 8, with 14 bases in between. Germline values: CDR1 SGHTA, CDR2 FQGNSA. This CDR3 region has 13 residues. CDR3 in amino acids: CASSPGTQVTQYF. Here the CDR3 DNA reads TGTGCCAGCAGCCCCGGGACGCAAGTTACGCAGTATTTT.

In this sample, this clonotype turned up a few times. The V call is TRBV29-1, the J call TRBJ2-2; 14 nucleotides agree with TRBD2. V dropped 1 base and J dropped 7; count of bases not matched to a gene: 2. The CDR3 is made up of 15 amino acids. The germline V gene has CDR1 SQVTM and CDR2 ANQGSEA. CDR3 sequence (DNA): TGCAGCGTTGAAGGACTAGCGGGGGGGATCGGGGAGCTGTTTTTT. It specifies CSVEGLAGGIGELFF.

The J gene is TRBJ2-2, the V gene TRBV3-1; 9 nucleotides match TRBD2. CDR3 length equals 17 residues. Germline-derived CDR1 and CDR2 are LGHDT and YNNKEL (reference sequence). V lost 3 bases and J lost 5; bases outside the gene matches: 10. Here the CDR3 reads CASSQAAFSGGTGELFF. CDR3 sequence (DNA): TGTGCCAGCAGCCAGGCCGCGTTTAGCGGGGGTACCGGGGAGCTGTTTTTT. Full variable domain (remainder filled in from reference TRBV3-1 and TRBJ2-2): DTAVSQTPKYLVTQMGNDKSIKCEQNLGHDTMYWYKQDSKKFLKIMFSYNNKELIINETVPNRFSPKSPDKAHLNLHINSLELGDSAVYFCASSQAAFSGGTGELFFGEGSRLTVL.

This clonotype was detected many times. The chain recombines TRBV20-1 with TRBJ1-3; D is undetermined. With 2 bases removed from V and 4 bases from J, the gap between germline ends came to 6 bases. The length of the CDR3 is 12 residues. Germline CDR1 is DFQATT and CDR2 is SNEGSKA (reference sequence). Here the CDR3 DNA reads TGCAGTGCTAGACCAGCAGGAAACACCATATATTTT. Residues: CSARPAGNTIYF.

The rearrangement joins TRBV7-8 to TRBJ2-5; D is unclear. The length of the CDR3 is 13 residues. Trimming left V 5 bases short and J 7 bases short, with 14 bases between. Germline V CDR1 and CDR2: SGHVS, FQNEAQ. CDR3 sequence (DNA): TGTGCCAGCAGCCAAGCAGTCCGCGGGACCCAGTACTTC. Amino acids: CASSQAVRGTQYF. The full variable domain, with the rest looked up from reference TRBV7-8 and TRBJ2-5, is GAGVSQSPRYKVAKRGQDVALRCDPISGHVSLFWYQQALGQGPEFLTYFQNEAQLDKSGLPSDRFFAERPEGSVSTLKIQRTQQEDSAVYLCASSQAVRGTQYFGPGTRLLVL.

In its sample, this clonotype was seen many times. The chain links TRBV20-1 to TRBJ1-5; D is perhaps TRBD1 (5 bases). There are 16 residues in the CDR3. V lost 1 base, J lost 2 bases, and 15 bases lay in between. Germline CDR1 DFQATT, CDR2 SNEGSKA (reference sequence). The CDR3 DNA sequence: TGCAGTGCTAGAGCTGGGGCACAACGGGGCAATCAGCCCCAGCATTTT. This translates into CSARAGAQRGNQPQHF.

This clonotype was counted ten times or more. The chain employs TRBV14 and TRBJ1-1, with D possibly TRBD1 on 5 matching bases. The germline V gene encodes CDR1 SGHDN and CDR2 FVKESK. Trimming shortened V by 4 bases and J by 8 bases, and 14 bases separated the two germline ends. This CDR3 has 13 amino acids. The CDR3 loop is CASSLRIAGEAFF. In nucleotides, the CDR3 is TGTGCCAGCAGCCTCCGTATTGCAGGGGAAGCTTTCTTT. Drawing the rest from reference TRBV14 and TRBJ1-1, the complete variable domain is EAGVTQFPSHSVIEKGQTVTLRCDPISGHDNLYWYRRVMGKEIKFLLHFVKESKQDESGMPNNRFLAERTGGTYSTLKVQPAELEDSGVYFCASSLRIAGEAFFGQGTRLTVV.

This clonotype occurred many times. This chain connects TRBV12-3 or TRBV12-4 to TRBJ1-4; TRBD1 might be the D (5 bases). The CDR3 sequence is 15 residues long. Trimming stripped 4 bases from V and 5 bases from J, with 14 bases between. The CDR3 DNA reads TGTGCCAGCAGTTCCCGGGACGGTCAGAATGAAAAACTGTTTTTT. Amino acids: CASSSRDGQNEKLFF.

The V gene is TRBV7-2, the J gene TRBJ2-7; D is ambiguous. The ends were cut back, 7 bases at V and 3 bases at J, with 22 bases in the middle. Germline loops: CDR1 SGHTA, CDR2 FQGNSA. This CDR3 spans 16 amino acids. The CDR3, as DNA: TGTGCCAGCAACTCCGAGAGATCTCCCGGGCACTACGAGCAGTACTTC. This translates into CASNSERSPGHYEQYF.

This clonotype was picked up many times. The chain recombines TRBV25-1 with TRBJ1-1, with a weak D call TRBD1 (5 bases). The V gene's germline CDR1 is MGHDK and CDR2 SYGVNS. V was trimmed by 6 bases and J by 5 bases, leaving 10 bases between them. There are 12 residues in the CDR3. The CDR3 loop reads CASRVGGTEAFF. The CDR3 DNA reads TGTGCCAGCAGGGTGGGGGGAACTGAAGCTTTCTTT.

With respect to this clonotype: A junction boundary mismatches the germline segment, possibly from a read error. The chain carries TRBV6-5 and TRBJ1-6; 7 bases align to TRBD1. The CDR3 has 15 residues. Germline CDR1 MNHEY, CDR2 SVGAGI. As DNA, the CDR3 is TGTGACAGCAGCCACAGGGGTGATTGGAATTCACCCCTCCACTTT. Its protein is CDSSHRGDWNSPLHF.

Only a few counts were recorded for this clonotype. This rearrangement joins TRBV24-1 to TRBJ2-5, with 8 positions matching TRBD1. Trimming removed 3 bases from V and 5 bases from J; junction bases left unmatched: 13. From germline, CDR1 is KGHDR and CDR2 SFDVKD. CDR3 size: 17 residues. In nucleotides, the CDR3 is TGTGCCACCAGTGATCGACAGGGGTCGTTCTCGTTGGAGACCCAGTACTTC. It codes for CATSDRQGSFSLETQYF.

This chain joins TRBV5-1 and TRBJ1-6; 7 nucleotides match TRBD1. V lost 2 bases and J lost 6; bases outside the gene matches: 8. This CDR3 contains 16 residues. The germline gives CDR1 SGHRS, CDR2 YFSETQ. The DNA of the CDR3 is TGCGCCAGCAGCTTTTCCGGAACAGGGGCTAATTCACCCCTCCACTTT. Protein product: CASSFSGTGANSPLHF.

This clonotype turned up a few times. The chain combines TRBV6-5 with TRBJ1-2, with 8 nucleotides matching TRBD1. CDR1 is MNHEY, CDR2 SVGAGI, per germline. J was trimmed by 6 bases and V by 5 bases; bases with no gene match: 17. This CDR3 contains 17 residues. The CDR3 protein is CASSTLLQGAHGNGYTF. The CDR3 DNA reads as TGTGCCAGCAGTACCTTACTTCAGGGGGCGCACGGAAATGGCTACACCTTC.

The V and J genes are TRBV9 and TRBJ2-7; D may be TRBD2 (5 bases). The CDR3 has 13 amino acids. Germline lookup yields CDR1 SGDLS and CDR2 YYNGEE. V was pared by 4 bases and J by 6 bases, with 14 bases between. CDR3 nucleotides: TGTGCCAGCAGCCTAGGGCAGGCGGGCGAGCAGTACTTC. Amino acids: CASSLGQAGEQYF.

In regard to this clonotype: This sequence may be a read error, since a much larger clone differs from it by one base. The gene calls are TRBV7-2 and TRBJ2-5; D may be TRBD1 (5 bases). The V gene's germline CDR1 is SGHTA and CDR2 FQGNSA. Trimming took 4 bases from V and 3 from J, leaving 12 bases between them. The CDR3 is 14 amino acids. In DNA, the CDR3 is TGTGCCAGCAGCTCCGCCTCAGGGAAAGAGACCCAGTACTTC. This sequence encodes CASSSASGKETQYF.

V usage is TRBV2 and J usage is TRBJ2-6, with 9 bases that match TRBD1. Germline CDR1 reads SNHLY; CDR2 reads FYNNEI. V was clipped by 8 bases and J by 2 bases; unmatched bases: 10. This CDR3 spans 17 amino acids. The CDR3 region has the DNA TGTGCCAGCGGGGGGGACAGGGTCCCTACTGGGGCCAACGTCCTGACTTTC. It translates to CASGGDRVPTGANVLTF.

As to this clonotype: A read error may be the cause here, since a much bigger clone is one base away. The rearrangement joins TRBV6-5 to TRBJ1-4; D gene ambiguous. CDR1 and CDR2 (germline): MNHEY, SVGAGI. CDR3 size: 13 residues. The germline V and J ends were trimmed by 4 bases and 6 bases, with 9 bases remaining between them. The CDR3 is CASSLSLDEKLFF. The CDR3 coding sequence is TGTGCCAGCAGTTTATCGCTGGATGAAAAACTGTTTTTT.

This clonotype appeared many times. The chain employs TRBV20-1 and TRBJ1-1; D may be TRBD1 (6 bases). Trimming pared 2 bases from V and 4 bases from J, leaving 14 bases between. In germline, CDR1 is DFQATT, CDR2 SNEGSKA (reference sequence). CDR3 length equals 14 residues. CDR3 region: CSARTPGEGTEAFF. CDR3 bases: TGCAGTGCTAGAACTCCAGGGGAGGGCACTGAAGCTTTCTTT.

As for this clonotype: The junction shows a germline mismatch at one end, possibly a read error. The chain combines TRBV10-3 with TRBJ2-7; 9 bases are shared with TRBD2. The CDR3 has 13 amino acids. Germline CDR1 is ENHRY and CDR2 is SYGVKD. The CDR3 DNA reads as TGTGCCATCAGTGTAGCGGGAGTGAGAGAGCAATACTTC. Its protein is CAISVAGVREQYF.

The chain is built from TRBV7-9 and TRBJ2-7; D is undetermined. From germline, CDR1 is SEHNR and CDR2 FQNEAQ (reference sequence). CDR3 length equals 16 residues. Deletions cut 4 bases from V and 5 bases from J, with 21 bases between. The CDR3 DNA reads as TGTGCCAGCAGCTGGGTCTGGATAGGGAATTTGGACGAGCAGTACTTC. It yields the protein CASSWVWIGNLDEQYF.

This clonotype came up many times. The V gene is TRBV20-1, the J gene TRBJ2-7; 7 bases fit TRBD1. The CDR3 runs to 16 residues. V lost 3 bases to trimming and J lost 2 bases; unmatched junction nucleotides: 13. From germline, CDR1 is DFQATT and CDR2 SNEGSKA (reference sequence). The CDR3 nucleotides are TGCAGTGCTAGGCCGCCCTCCGGGACAGCAGCCTACGAGCAGTACTTC. Translated: CSARPPSGTAAYEQYF.

Written as DNA, the CDR3 is TGTGCCAGCAGCCCCCACGGGGTTAGCACTGAAGCTTTCTTT. It specifies CASSPHGVSTEAFF. V usage is TRBV3-1 and J usage is TRBJ1-1; D remains ambiguous. Germline V lookup: CDR1 LGHDT, CDR2 YNNKEL (reference sequence). V shed 4 bases and J shed 4 bases, with 13 bases lying between them. This CDR3 comprises 14 residues.

In its sample, this clonotype was seen a few times. The chain carries TRBV11-2 and TRBJ2-5; 10 bases are shared with TRBD2. The CDR3 contains 16 residues. The ends lost 5 bases at V and 2 bases at J; junction bases unmatched: 8. The germline gives CDR1 SGHAT, CDR2 FQNNGV. In DNA form, the CDR3 reads TGTGCCAGCAGCAGGCACGGGACTAGCGTTCAAGAGACCCAGTACTTC. Its protein product is CASSRHGTSVQETQYF.

This sequence joins TRBV20-1 and TRBJ1-1, with D tentatively TRBD1 (5 bases). Germline-derived CDR1 and CDR2 are DFQATT and SNEGSKA (reference sequence). The CDR3 sequence is 16 residues long. Trimming removed 0 bases from V and 6 bases from J, with 20 bases in between. The CDR3 is CSARDQGPSPGAEAFF. The CDR3, as DNA: TGCAGTGCTAGAGATCAAGGGCCATCCCCGGGGGCTGAAGCTTTCTTT.